This T cell receptor (beta chain) derives from a study of blood T cell repertoires in COVID-19. Study-level information: Cohort 3 recovered donors had two negative PCRs, clearance, or symptom resolution. COVID-19 samples collected from the United States, Italy and Spain covered acute and convalescent phases.

Produced via immunoSEQ multiplex PCR; TCRdb's table is partial and in-frame only. The data show 330,000 or so clones, about 87% seen once. The CDR3 is 14 residues long. The ends were cut back, 3 bases at V and 2 bases at J, with 7 bases in the middle. The germline gives CDR1 LNHDA, CDR2 SQIVND (reference sequence). Individuals aged roughly 18 to 95 years were recruited from 24 US areas. Each participant's cohort was designated according to participant-reported clinical history. The chain uses TRBV19 and TRBJ2-2, with D possibly being TRBD2 (5 bases). The sequenced material came from PBMCs or T cells enriched from blood (not recorded which). The origin of this receptor is a man aged 35-49 years in a cohort exposed to, infected with or recovered from COVID-19 (not recorded which). In DNA, the CDR3 is TGTGCCAGTAGTATGAGGGTTAACACCGGGGAGCTGTTTTTT. Translating it yields CASSMRVNTGELFF. Full variable domain (rest looked up from reference TRBV19 and TRBJ2-2): DGGITQSPKYLFRKEGQNVTLSCEQNLNHDAMYWYRQDPGQGLRLIYYSQIVNDFQKGDIAEGYSVSREKKESFPLTVTSAQKNPTAFYLCASSMRVNTGELFFGEGSRLTVL.